The TCR beta chain described here comes from a study of blood T cell repertoires in COVID-19. CDR3 length: 14 residues. V shed 1 base and J shed 7 bases, with 13 bases lying between them. CDR1 is MDHEN and CDR2 is SYDVKM in the germline V gene. In the study's own analysis: Reference gene primer amplification gave estimated nucleated cell counts. The table came from immunoSEQ multiplex PCR; TCRdb's copy has only in-frame clones and leaves some out. V and J calls plus clone size are reproduced from that table; the DNA served to infer D and trimming. The repertoire consists of roughly 75,000 clones, with roughly 70% occurring once and the leading ten covering about 2.5%.

The chain uses TRBV28 and TRBJ1-2; possibly TRBD1 for D (5 bases). Sequenced: peripheral blood. The receptor was derived from a human donor with acute or convalescent COVID-19. The donor label of this sample is uncertain. CDR3: CASSLLIGEVGYTF. As DNA, the CDR3 is TGTGCCAGCAGTTTATTGATAGGGGAGGTTGGCTACACCTTC.